The entry below gives a single T cell receptor (beta chain) sequence along with its context. Its antigen is currently unknown. A much larger clone lies one base from this, so it may be a read error. Likely a read error: the CDR3 ends without its conserved phenylalanine or tryptophan. The data were taken from a study of tumor and adjacent non-tumor tissue in lung cancer. This sample's RNA came from whole unsorted tissue. Chemotherapy-naive patients with new lung cancer underwent thoracic surgery in China, August–November 2014. Looked up from germline, CDR1 is LGHNA and CDR2 is YNFKEQ. The CDR3 is 20 amino acids. J gave up 5 bases and V 3 bases, and 15 bases lay outside the gene matches. Whole-study results and caveats: Top 100 clones took a larger repertoire share in normal lung.

TCRbeta libraries were built with three rounds of nested PCR, modified from ARM-PCR. In TCRdb, the multiplex PCR reads were re-called with MiXCR into one record per CDR3 protein. The repertoire includes 120,000 or so distinct CDR3 sequences, 60% to 70% of them detected once, and roughly 13% sits in the top ten. The chain carries TRBV4-2 and TRBJ2-2, with 13 positions matching TRBD2. The sequence was collected from a young man with non-small cell lung cancer. The sequenced sample consisted of lung tumor tissue. CDR3 amino acids: CASSHARGGLAGERTGELFI. The CDR3 DNA follows: TGTGCCAGCAGCCATGCCAGGGGAGGACTAGCGGGAGAGAGAACCGGGGAGCTGTTTATT.